A selection of T cell receptor beta chains follows, all from one sample in a study of cytomegalovirus exposure and HLA in healthy donors. The protocol was immunoSEQ multiplex PCR, while the TCRdb copy is restricted to in-frame clones and leaves out a portion. The sample yields more than 85,000 clones, roughly 13% seen once. The sequenced sample was PBMCs. The receptors stem from a man in his forties or fifties in good health and CMV-seropositive. The CDR3 runs from the conserved cysteine through the conserved F or W. The D gene is left open where the match is weak. Some rows have no size entry. The others give once, few or many, or a class for an expanded clone.

CASSQESDRARVYNEQFF	TGTGCCAGCAGCCAAGAGTCGGACAGGGCGAGGGTTTACAATGAGCAGTTCTTC	TRBV14	TRBJ2-1	TRBD1	NA	18
CAWSEAGHNQPQHF	TGTGCCTGGAGTGAAGCAGGGCACAATCAGCCCCAGCATTTT	TRBV30	TRBJ1-5	NA	few	14
CASSQVAGSGEQYF	TGTGCCAGCAGCCAAGTGGCGGGATCTGGGGAGCAGTACTTC	TRBV4-2	TRBJ2-7	NA	NA	14
CASSYLNGGQETQYF	TGTGCCAGCAGTTACCTGAATGGAGGACAAGAGACCCAGTACTTC	TRBV6-5	TRBJ2-5	NA	NA	15
CASSLILAYEQYF	TGTGCCAGCAGCTTAATACTAGCCTACGAGCAGTACTTC	TRBV7-2	TRBJ2-7	NA	NA	13
CASSRTSEQYF	TGTGCCAGCAGCCGGACATCCGAGCAGTACTTC	TRBV7-2	TRBJ2-7	NA	few	11
CASSSGGSTGELFF	TGTGCCAGCAGCTCCGGAGGGTCCACCGGGGAGCTGTTTTTT	TRBV5-5	TRBJ2-2	NA	few	14
CATRQGRNGELFF	TGCGCCACCCGACAGGGAAGAAACGGGGAGCTGTTTTTT	TRBV10-1	TRBJ2-2	TRBD1	NA	13
CASSSGTSGSSDTQYF	TGTGCCAGCAGCTCGGGGACTAGCGGGAGTTCAGATACGCAGTATTTT	TRBV7-6	TRBJ2-3	TRBD2	few	16
CATRRDRVDGYTF	TGTGCCACTCGACGGGACAGGGTCGATGGCTACACCTTC	TRBV19	TRBJ1-2	TRBD1	NA	13
CASRSGQGYNEQFF	TGTGCCAGTAGGTCGGGACAGGGCTACAATGAGCAGTTCTTC	TRBV19	TRBJ2-1	TRBD1	few	14
CASSLISGGSTDTQYF	TGCGCCAGCAGCCTGATCAGCGGGGGAAGCACAGATACGCAGTATTTT	TRBV5-1	TRBJ2-3	TRBD2	few	16
CSALAGGIRYEQYF	TGCAGCGCGCTAGCGGGAGGGATCAGGTACGAGCAGTACTTC	TRBV29-1	TRBJ2-7	TRBD2	NA	14
CASSLAHGTGMVKLFF	TGTGCCAGCAGCTTAGCCCACGGGACAGGGATGGTAAAACTGTTTTTT	TRBV7-2	TRBJ1-4	TRBD1	NA	16
CASIGRGEQYF	TGTGCCAGTATCGGCAGGGGCGAGCAGTACTTC	TRBV19	TRBJ2-7	NA	NA	11
CATSRGDRISGNTIYF	TGTGCCACCAGCAGAGGTGACAGGATCTCTGGAAACACCATATATTTT	TRBV15	TRBJ1-3	NA	few	16
CASSKGQSSYEQYF	TGTGCCAGTAGTAAGGGACAGAGCTCCTACGAGCAGTACTTC	TRBV19	TRBJ2-7	TRBD1	few	14
CASSMDRVIWYGYTF	TGTGCCAGCAGCATGGACAGGGTAATTTGGTATGGCTACACCTTC	TRBV7-8	TRBJ1-2	TRBD1	NA	15
CASEASLEPTGELFF	TGTGCCAGCGAGGCGAGCTTGGAGCCCACCGGGGAGCTGTTTTTT	TRBV5-5	TRBJ2-2	NA	NA	15
CASSERGGAYEQYF	TGTGCCAGCAGTGAGAGGGGCGGGGCCTACGAGCAGTACTTC	TRBV2	TRBJ2-7	NA	NA	14
CSVGGGDWTQYF	TGCAGCGTGGGGGGAGGGGACTGGACCCAGTACTTC	TRBV29-1	TRBJ2-5	TRBD2	NA	12
CASSIDWRAYQETQYF	TGTGCCAGTAGTATAGATTGGAGGGCATACCAAGAGACCCAGTACTTC	TRBV19	TRBJ2-5	NA	NA	16
CASSSTSGRSYNEQFF	TGTGCCAGCAGTTCGACTAGCGGGAGATCCTACAATGAGCAGTTCTTC	TRBV6-6	TRBJ2-1	TRBD2	NA	16
CASSGLAGGTDTQYF	TGCGCCAGCAGCGGACTAGCGGGAGGGACAGATACGCAGTATTTT	TRBV10-2	TRBJ2-3	TRBD2	NA	15
CASSQGLAGVSRIYEQYF	TGCGCCAGCAGCCAAGGACTAGCGGGAGTCTCAAGAATCTACGAGCAGTACTTC	TRBV4-1	TRBJ2-7	TRBD2	NA	18
CASNGGAATNEKLFF	TGCGCCAGCAACGGGGGGGCTGCAACTAATGAAAAACTGTTTTTT	TRBV4-3	TRBJ1-4	NA	few	15
CASSISAVSGNTIYF	TGTGCCAGTAGTATATCTGCGGTTTCGGGAAACACCATATATTTT	TRBV19	TRBJ1-3	NA	NA	15
CASSSTTGSQPQHF	TGTGCCAGCAGTTCTACAACGGGGAGTCAGCCCCAGCATTTT	TRBV27	TRBJ1-5	NA	few	14
CASSSQQRSYNEQFF	TGCGCCAGCAGCTCCCAGCAGCGGTCATACAATGAGCAGTTCTTC	TRBV4-1	TRBJ2-1	NA	NA	15
CASSLAGEYAEAFF	TGTGCCAGCAGCTTAGCAGGGGAGTACGCTGAAGCTTTCTTT	TRBV11-2	TRBJ1-1	NA	few	14
CASSQNLGQGATSNTEAFF	TGTGCCAGCTCGCAAAACCTGGGACAGGGGGCCACCTCGAACACTGAAGCTTTCTTT	TRBV18	TRBJ1-1	TRBD1	NA	19
CASRGQGMGGYTF	TGTGCCAGCAGGGGACAGGGAATGGGTGGCTACACCTTC	TRBV6-5	TRBJ1-2	TRBD1	NA	13
CASSLGTFTDTQYF	TGCGCCAGCAGCCTCGGGACTTTCACAGATACGCAGTATTTT	TRBV5-1	TRBJ2-3	NA	NA	14